This T cell receptor (beta chain) was captured in a study of identical twins. Study results and limitations: Memory repertoires lacked the insertion deficit that abundant cord blood beta clonotypes showed.

Each cDNA held unique molecular identifiers, and template switching gave it a universal primer site. TCRdb reprocessed the 5' RACE reads with MiXCR, giving one entry per CDR3 protein. The table records under 900,000 distinct CDR3 sequences, 9% to 15% of them present only once. Trimming cost V 0 bases and J 4 bases, with 12 bases left between them. The CDR3 is 14 amino acids. CDR1 and CDR2 from the germline V gene are DFQATT and SNEGSKA (reference sequence). A note on this clonotype: Its target is unknown.

The same sample was also studied in work on yellow fever vaccine responses in identical twins.

The V and J genes are TRBV20-1 and TRBJ1-1, with TRBD1 as a possible D gene (5 bases). The source material was PBMCs. This clonotype originated in a young woman in good health. Here the CDR3 DNA reads TGCAGTGCTAGAGATCCGCCAGGGATCACTGAAGCTTTCTTT. Amino acid sequence: CSARDPPGITEAFF.